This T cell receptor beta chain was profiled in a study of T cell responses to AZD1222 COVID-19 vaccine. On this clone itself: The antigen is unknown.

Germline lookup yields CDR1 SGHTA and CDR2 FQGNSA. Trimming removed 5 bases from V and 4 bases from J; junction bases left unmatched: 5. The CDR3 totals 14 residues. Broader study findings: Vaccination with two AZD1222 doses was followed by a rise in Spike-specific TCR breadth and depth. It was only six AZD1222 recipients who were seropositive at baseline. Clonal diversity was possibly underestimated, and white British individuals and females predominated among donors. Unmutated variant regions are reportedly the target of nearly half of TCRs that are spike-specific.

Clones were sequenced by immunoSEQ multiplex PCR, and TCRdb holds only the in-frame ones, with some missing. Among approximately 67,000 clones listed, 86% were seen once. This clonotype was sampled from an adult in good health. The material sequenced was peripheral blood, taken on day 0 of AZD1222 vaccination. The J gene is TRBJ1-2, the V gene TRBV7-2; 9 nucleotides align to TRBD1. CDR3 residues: CASSPGTGPYGYTF. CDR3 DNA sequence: TGTGCCAGCAGCCCCGGGACAGGGCCCTATGGCTACACCTTC.